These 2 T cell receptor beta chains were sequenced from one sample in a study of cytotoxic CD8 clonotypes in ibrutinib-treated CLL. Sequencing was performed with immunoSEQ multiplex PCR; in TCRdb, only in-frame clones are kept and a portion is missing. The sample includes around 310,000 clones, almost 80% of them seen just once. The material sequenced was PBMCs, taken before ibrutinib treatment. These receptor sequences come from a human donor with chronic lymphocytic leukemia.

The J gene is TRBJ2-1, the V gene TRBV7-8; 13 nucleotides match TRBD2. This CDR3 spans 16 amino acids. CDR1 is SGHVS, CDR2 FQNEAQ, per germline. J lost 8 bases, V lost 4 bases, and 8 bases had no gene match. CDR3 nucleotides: TGTGCCAGCAGCTCCGGACTAGCGGGAGTCTTTGATGAGCAGTTCTTC. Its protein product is CASSSGLAGVFDEQFF.

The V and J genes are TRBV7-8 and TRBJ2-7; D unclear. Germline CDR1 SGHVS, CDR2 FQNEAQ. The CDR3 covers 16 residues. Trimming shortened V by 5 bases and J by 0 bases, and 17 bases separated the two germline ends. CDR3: CASSLKYSLSSYEQYF. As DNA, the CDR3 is TGTGCCAGCAGCCTCAAATACAGCTTGAGCTCCTACGAGCAGTACTTC.